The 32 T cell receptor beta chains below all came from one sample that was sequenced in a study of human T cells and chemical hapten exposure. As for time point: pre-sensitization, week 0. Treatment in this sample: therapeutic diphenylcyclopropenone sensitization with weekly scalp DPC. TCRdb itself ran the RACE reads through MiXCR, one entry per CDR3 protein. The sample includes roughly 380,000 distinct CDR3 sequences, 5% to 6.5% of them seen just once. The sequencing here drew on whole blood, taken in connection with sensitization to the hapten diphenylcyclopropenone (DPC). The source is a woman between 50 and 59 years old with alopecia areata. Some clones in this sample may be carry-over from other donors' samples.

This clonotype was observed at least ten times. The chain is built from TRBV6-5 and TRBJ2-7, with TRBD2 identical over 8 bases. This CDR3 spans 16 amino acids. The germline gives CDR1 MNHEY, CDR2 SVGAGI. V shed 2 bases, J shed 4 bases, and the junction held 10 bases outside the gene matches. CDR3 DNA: TGTGCCAGCAGTTACCTCGTGAGGACTAGCACATACGAGCAGTACTTC. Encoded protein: CASSYLVRTSTYEQYF.

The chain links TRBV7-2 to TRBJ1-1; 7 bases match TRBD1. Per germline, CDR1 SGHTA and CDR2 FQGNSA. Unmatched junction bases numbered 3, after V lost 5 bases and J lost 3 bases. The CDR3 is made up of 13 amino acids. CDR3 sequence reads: CASSGGQYTEAFF. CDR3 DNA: TGTGCCAGCAGCGGGGGACAGTACACTGAAGCTTTCTTT.

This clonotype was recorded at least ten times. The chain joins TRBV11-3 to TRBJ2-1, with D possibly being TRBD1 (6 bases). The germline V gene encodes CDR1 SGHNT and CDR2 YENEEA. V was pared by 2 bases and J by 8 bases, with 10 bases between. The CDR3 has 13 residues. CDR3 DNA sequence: TGTGCCAGCAGCTTAACAGGGCTTGATGAGCAGTTCTTC. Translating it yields CASSLTGLDEQFF. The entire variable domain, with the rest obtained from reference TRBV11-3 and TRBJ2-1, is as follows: EAGVVQSPRYKIIEKKQPVAFWCNPISGHNTLYWYLQNLGQGPELLIRYENEEAVDDSQLPKDRFSAERLKGVDSTLKIQPAELGDSAVYLCASSLTGLDEQFFGPGTRLTVL.

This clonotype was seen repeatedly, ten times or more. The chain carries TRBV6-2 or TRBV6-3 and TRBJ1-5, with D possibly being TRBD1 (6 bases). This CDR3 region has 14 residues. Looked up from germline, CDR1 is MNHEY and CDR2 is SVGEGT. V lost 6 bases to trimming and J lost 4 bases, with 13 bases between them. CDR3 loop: CASRDGQLNQPQHF. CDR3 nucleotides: TGTGCCAGCAGGGACGGACAGCTTAATCAGCCCCAGCATTTT.

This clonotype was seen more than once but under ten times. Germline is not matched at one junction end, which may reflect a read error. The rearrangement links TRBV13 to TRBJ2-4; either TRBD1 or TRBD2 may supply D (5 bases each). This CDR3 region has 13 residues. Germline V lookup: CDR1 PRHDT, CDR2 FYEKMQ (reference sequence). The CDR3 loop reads CASSLGGRTAPEF. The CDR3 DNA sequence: TGTGCCAGCAGCTTAGGGGGACGGACCGCACCGGAATTC.

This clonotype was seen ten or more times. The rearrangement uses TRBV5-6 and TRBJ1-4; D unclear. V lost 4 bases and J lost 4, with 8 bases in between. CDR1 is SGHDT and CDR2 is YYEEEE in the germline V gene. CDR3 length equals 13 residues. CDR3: CASSTHNNEKLFF. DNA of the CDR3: TGTGCCAGCAGCACCCATAATAATGAAAAACTGTTTTTT. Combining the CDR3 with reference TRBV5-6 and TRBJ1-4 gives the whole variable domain DAGVTQSPTHLIKTRGQQVTLRCSPKSGHDTVSWYQQALGQGPQFIFQYYEEEERQRGNFPDRFSGHQFPNYSSELNVNALLLGDSALYLCASSTHNNEKLFFGSGTQLSVL.

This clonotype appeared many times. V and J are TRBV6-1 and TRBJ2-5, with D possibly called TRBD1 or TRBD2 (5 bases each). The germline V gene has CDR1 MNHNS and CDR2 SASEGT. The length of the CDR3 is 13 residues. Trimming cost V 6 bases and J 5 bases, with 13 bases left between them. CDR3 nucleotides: TGTGCCAGCAGGCCATGGGGGATCGAGACCCAGTACTTC. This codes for CASRPWGIETQYF.

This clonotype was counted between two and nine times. CDR3 DNA: TGTGCCAGCAGCAACCCAGCGGGAGACGACGAGCAGTACTTC. This sequence encodes CASSNPAGDDEQYF. This chain connects TRBV11-2 to TRBJ2-7; TRBD2 agrees at 8 bases. In germline, CDR1 is SGHAT, CDR2 FQNNGV. This CDR3 region has 14 residues. With V trimmed by 5 bases and J by 5 bases, 8 bases remained unmatched.

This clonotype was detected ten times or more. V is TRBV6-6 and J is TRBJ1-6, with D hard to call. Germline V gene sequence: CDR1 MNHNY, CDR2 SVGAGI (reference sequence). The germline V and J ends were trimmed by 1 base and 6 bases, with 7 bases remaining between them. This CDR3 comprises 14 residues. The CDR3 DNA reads TGTGCCAGCAGTTACTACGGGGTTAATTCACCCCTCCACTTT. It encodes CASSYYGVNSPLHF.

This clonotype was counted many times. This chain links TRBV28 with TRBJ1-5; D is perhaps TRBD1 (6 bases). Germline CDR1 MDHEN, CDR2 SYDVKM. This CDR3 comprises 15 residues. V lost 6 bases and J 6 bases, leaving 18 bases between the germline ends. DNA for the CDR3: TGTGCCAGCAGACCAACCCGGGGGGCCGCTCAGCCCCAGCATTTT. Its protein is CASRPTRGAAQPQHF.

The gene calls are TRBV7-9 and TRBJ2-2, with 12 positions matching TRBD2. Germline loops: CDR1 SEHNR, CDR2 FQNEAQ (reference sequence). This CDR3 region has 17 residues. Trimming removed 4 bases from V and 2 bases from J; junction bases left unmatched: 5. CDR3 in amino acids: CASSSTSGRPNTGELFF. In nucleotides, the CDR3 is TGTGCCAGCAGCTCGACTAGCGGGAGACCCAACACCGGGGAGCTGTTTTTT.

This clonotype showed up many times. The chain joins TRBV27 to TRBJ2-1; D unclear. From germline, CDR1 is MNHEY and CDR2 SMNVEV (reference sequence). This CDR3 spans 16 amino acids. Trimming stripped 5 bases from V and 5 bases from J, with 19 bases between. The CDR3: CASSPTWSVVHNEQFF. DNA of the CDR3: TGTGCCAGCAGTCCCACCTGGTCGGTAGTTCACAATGAGCAGTTCTTC.

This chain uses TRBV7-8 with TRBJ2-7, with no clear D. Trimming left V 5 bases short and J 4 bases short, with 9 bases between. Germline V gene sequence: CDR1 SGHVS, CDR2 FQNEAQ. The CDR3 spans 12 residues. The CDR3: CASSIDRYEQYF. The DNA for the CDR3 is TGTGCCAGCAGCATTGATAGATACGAGCAGTACTTC. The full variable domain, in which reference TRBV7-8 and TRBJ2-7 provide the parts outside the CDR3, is GAGVSQSPRYKVAKRGQDVALRCDPISGHVSLFWYQQALGQGPEFLTYFQNEAQLDKSGLPSDRFFAERPEGSVSTLKIQRTQQEDSAVYLCASSIDRYEQYFGPGTRLTVT.

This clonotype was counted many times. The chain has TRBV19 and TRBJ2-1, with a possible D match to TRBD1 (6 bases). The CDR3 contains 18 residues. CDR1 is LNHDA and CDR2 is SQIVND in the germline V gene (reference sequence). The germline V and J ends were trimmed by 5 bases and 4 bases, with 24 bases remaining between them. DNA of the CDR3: TGTGCCAGTAGTCCTATCGTCCTACTGGCAGGGGATTACAATGAGCAGTTCTTC. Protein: CASSPIVLLAGDYNEQFF. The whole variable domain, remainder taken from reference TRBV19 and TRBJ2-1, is DGGITQSPKYLFRKEGQNVTLSCEQNLNHDAMYWYRQDPGQGLRLIYYSQIVNDFQKGDIAEGYSVSREKKESFPLTVTSAQKNPTAFYLCASSPIVLLAGDYNEQFFGPGTRLTVL.

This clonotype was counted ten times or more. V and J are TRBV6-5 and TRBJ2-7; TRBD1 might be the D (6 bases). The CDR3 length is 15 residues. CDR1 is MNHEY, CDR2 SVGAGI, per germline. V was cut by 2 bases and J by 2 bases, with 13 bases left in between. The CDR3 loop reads CASSYSNRAAYEQYF. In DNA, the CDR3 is TGTGCCAGCAGTTACAGTAACAGGGCCGCCTACGAGCAGTACTTC.

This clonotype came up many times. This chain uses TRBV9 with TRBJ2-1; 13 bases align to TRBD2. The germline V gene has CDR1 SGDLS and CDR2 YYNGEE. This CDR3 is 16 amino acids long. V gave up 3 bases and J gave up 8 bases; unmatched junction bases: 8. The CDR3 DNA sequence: TGTGCCAGCAGCGCCCGACTAGCGGGGGGTGGGGATGAGCAGTTCTTC. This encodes CASSARLAGGGDEQFF.

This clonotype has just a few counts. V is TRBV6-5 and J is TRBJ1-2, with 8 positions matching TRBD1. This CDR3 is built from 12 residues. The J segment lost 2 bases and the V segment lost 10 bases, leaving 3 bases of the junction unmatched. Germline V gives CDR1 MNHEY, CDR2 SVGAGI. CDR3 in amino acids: CATGDRNYGYTF. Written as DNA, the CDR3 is TGTGCCACCGGGGACAGGAACTATGGCTACACCTTC.

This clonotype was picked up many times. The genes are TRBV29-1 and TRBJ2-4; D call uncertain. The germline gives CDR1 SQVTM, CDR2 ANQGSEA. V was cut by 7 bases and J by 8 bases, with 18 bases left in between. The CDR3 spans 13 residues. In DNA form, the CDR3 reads TGCAGCGCCAACCGACTGGCGGCGGACATTCAGTACTTC. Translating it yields CSANRLAADIQYF.

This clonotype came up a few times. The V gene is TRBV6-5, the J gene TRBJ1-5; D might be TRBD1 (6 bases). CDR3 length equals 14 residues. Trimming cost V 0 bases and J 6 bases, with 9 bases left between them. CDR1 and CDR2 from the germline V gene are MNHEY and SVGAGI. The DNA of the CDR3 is TGTGCCAGCAGTTACTCGAGGGGGATTCAGCCCCAGCATTTT. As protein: CASSYSRGIQPQHF.

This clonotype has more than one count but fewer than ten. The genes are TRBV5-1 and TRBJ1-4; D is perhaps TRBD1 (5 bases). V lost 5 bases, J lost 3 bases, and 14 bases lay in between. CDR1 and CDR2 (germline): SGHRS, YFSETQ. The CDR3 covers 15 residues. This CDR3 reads CASSGDASANEKLFF. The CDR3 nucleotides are TGCGCCAGCAGTGGGGACGCTTCGGCTAATGAAAAACTGTTTTTT.

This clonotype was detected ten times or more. As DNA, the CDR3 is TGTGCCAGCAGTTACTCGATTCTTGGGGGGTTGGAGCAGTACTTC. Amino acid sequence: CASSYSILGGLEQYF. This chain connects TRBV6-5 to TRBJ2-7, with a weak D call TRBD2 (6 bases). CDR1 is MNHEY, CDR2 SVGAGI, per germline. V lost 0 bases and J lost 7, with 16 bases in between. The CDR3 contains 15 residues.

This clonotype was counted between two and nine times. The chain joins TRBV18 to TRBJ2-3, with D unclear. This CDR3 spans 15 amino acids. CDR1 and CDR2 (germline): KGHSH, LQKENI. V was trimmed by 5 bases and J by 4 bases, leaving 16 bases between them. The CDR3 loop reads CASSSTPEHPDTQYF. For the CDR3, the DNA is TGTGCCAGCTCATCGACCCCAGAACATCCAGATACGCAGTATTTT.

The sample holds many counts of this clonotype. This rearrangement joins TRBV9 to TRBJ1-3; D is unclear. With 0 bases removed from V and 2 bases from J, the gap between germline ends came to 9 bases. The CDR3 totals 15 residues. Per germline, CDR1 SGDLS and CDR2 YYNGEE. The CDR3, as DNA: TGTGCCAGCAGCGTAGGGGCAGTACCTGGAAACACCATATATTTT. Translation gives CASSVGAVPGNTIYF.

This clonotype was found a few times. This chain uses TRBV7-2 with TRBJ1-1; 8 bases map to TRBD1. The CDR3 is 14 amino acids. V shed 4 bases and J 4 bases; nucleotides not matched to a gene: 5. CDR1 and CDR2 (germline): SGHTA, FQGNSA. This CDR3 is CASSSQTGVTEAFF. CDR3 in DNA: TGTGCCAGCAGCTCACAGACAGGGGTCACTGAAGCTTTCTTT.

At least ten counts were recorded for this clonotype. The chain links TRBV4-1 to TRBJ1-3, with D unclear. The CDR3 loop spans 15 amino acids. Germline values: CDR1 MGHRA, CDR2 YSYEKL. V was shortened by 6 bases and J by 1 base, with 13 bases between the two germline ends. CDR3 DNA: TGCGCCAGCAGTACGAGGACCCAATCTGGAAACACCATATATTTT. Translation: CASSTRTQSGNTIYF.

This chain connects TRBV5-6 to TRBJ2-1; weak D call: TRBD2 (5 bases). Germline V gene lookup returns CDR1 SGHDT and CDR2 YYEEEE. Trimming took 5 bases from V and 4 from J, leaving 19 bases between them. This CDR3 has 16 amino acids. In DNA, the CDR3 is TGTGCCAGCAGTCACCGTCTAGCATCTGATTACAATGAGCAGTTCTTC. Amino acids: CASSHRLASDYNEQFF.

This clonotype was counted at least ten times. The CDR3 is CSANSGLAGAHTQYF. For the CDR3, the DNA is TGCAGCGCTAATTCGGGACTAGCGGGAGCCCATACGCAGTATTTT. This rearrangement joins TRBV29-1 to TRBJ2-3; 14 bases agree with TRBD2. V lost 7 bases, J lost 7 bases, and 10 bases stayed unmatched. Germline V gene sequence: CDR1 SQVTM, CDR2 ANQGSEA. The CDR3 contains 15 residues.

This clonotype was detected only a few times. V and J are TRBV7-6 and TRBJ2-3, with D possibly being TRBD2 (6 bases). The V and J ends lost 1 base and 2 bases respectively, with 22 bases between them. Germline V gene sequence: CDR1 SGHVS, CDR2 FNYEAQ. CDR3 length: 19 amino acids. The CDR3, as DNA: TGTGCCAGCAGCTTAGGCGGGATAGCGGCCGCTTTAATCACAGATACGCAGTATTTT. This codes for CASSLGGIAAALITDTQYF.

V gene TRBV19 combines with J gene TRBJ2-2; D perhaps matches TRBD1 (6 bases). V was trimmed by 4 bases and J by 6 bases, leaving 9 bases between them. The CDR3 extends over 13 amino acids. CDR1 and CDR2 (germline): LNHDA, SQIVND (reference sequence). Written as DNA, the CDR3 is TGTGCCAGTAGTAGAACAGGGTCCGGGGAGCTGTTTTTT. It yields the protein CASSRTGSGELFF. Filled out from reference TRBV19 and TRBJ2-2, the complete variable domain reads DGGITQSPKYLFRKEGQNVTLSCEQNLNHDAMYWYRQDPGQGLRLIYYSQIVNDFQKGDIAEGYSVSREKKESFPLTVTSAQKNPTAFYLCASSRTGSGELFFGEGSRLTVL.

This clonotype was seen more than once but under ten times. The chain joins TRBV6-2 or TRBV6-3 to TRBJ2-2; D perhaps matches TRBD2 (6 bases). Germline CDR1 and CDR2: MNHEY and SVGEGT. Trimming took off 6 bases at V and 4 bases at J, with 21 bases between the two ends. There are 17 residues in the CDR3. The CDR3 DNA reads TGTGCCAGCAGAGTACGGGACGGGGGACGCCCCACCGGGGAGCTGTTTTTT. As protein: CASRVRDGGRPTGELFF.

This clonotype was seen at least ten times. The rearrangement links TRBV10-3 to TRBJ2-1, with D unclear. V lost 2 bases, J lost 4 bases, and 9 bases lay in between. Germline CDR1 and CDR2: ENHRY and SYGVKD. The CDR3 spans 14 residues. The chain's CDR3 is CAISEGPGYNEQFF. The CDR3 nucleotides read TGTGCCATCAGTGAGGGGCCTGGGTACAATGAGCAGTTCTTC.

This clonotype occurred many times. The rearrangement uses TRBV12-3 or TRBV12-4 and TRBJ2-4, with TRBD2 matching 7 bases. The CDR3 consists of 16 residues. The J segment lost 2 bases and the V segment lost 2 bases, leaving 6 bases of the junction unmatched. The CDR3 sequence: CASSLLGGSTKNIQYF. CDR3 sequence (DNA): TGTGCCAGCAGTTTATTGGGGGGGTCGACCAAAAACATTCAGTACTTC.